This TCR beta chain was identified in a study of T cells in localized non-small cell lung cancer. The CDR3 has 15 residues. V lost 6 bases, J lost 6 bases, and 9 bases stayed unmatched. The germline V gene encodes CDR1 SNHLY and CDR2 FYNNEI. Study outcomes and limitations: Detection in adjacent lung was observed for a median approximately 53 of the top 100 tumor clones. Compared with tumor, uninvolved adjacent lung displayed greater T cell clonality, ranking highest overall.

On this clone: Its antigen is currently unknown.

TCRdb's table, derived via immunoSEQ multiplex PCR, lists solely in-frame clones and lacks some. Among 35,000 to 40,000 clones, around 90% were seen once, and the ten largest hold around 2.9%. The receptor was derived from a woman aged 35-75 years with stage I lung adenocarcinoma. Sequencing was performed on peripheral blood, taken before any cancer treatment. V and J are TRBV2 and TRBJ2-7; 12 bases are a match to TRBD2. CDR3 loop: CASRRLAGVFAEQYF. The CDR3 bases are TGTGCCAGCAGGAGACTAGCGGGAGTTTTCGCCGAGCAGTACTTC.